A selection of T cell receptor beta chains follows, all from one sample in a study of OX40 agonist ivuxolimab in advanced cancers. Data came from immunoSEQ multiplex PCR; TCRdb stores just in-frame clones and leaves some out. The sample lists around 70,000 clones; under 85% were seen once. The starting material was CD4+ or CD8+ T cells sorted from blood, obtained in a trial of the OX40 agonist ivuxolimab. These receptors all come from an adult with an advanced solid tumor such as melanoma, head and neck, liver or kidney cancer. Each CDR3 is given with its conserved first and last residue. The D gene is left open where the match is weak. Rows may omit the clone size; those that give it use once, few, many or a size class.

j_call clone_size d_call cdr3_length v_call cdr3_aa cdr3_nt
TRBJ2-1 NA TRBD2 18 TRBV11-3 CASSLDGTSAPPYNEQFF TGTGCCAGCAGCTTAGACGGGACTAGCGCACCCCCCTACAATGAGCAGTTCTTC
TRBJ1-1 once NA 15 TRBV7-3 CASSFSLASNTEAFF TGTGCCAGCAGCTTTTCCCTCGCGTCGAACACTGAAGCTTTCTTT
TRBJ2-7 once TRBD1 15 TRBV6-5 CASGDRGGQTYEQYF TGTGCCAGCGGGGATAGAGGGGGCCAGACTTACGAGCAGTACTTC
TRBJ1-1 once NA 14 TRBV2 CASNQGLTNTEAFF TGTGCCAGCAATCAGGGGCTGACGAACACTGAAGCTTTCTTT
TRBJ2-6 NA NA 14 TRBV19 CASSIGSGANVLTF TGTGCCAGTAGTATTGGCTCTGGGGCCAACGTCCTGACTTTC
TRBJ1-2 NA NA 14 TRBV6-5 CASSIMGGGGGYTF TGTGCCAGCAGCATCATGGGGGGTGGCGGTGGCTACACCTTC
TRBJ2-3 NA NA 14 TRBV30 CAWSSGEGTDTQYF TGTGCCTGGAGTAGCGGAGAGGGGACAGATACGCAGTATTTT
TRBJ1-1 NA NA 11 TRBV5-6 CASSLNTEAFF TGTGCCAGCAGCTTGAACACTGAAGCTTTCTTT
TRBJ1-4 NA NA 18 TRBV5-1 CASSSVGGGLFSNEKLFF TGCGCCAGCAGCTCAGTTGGAGGGGGGCTATTTTCCAATGAAAAACTGTTTTTT
TRBJ2-3 NA TRBD2 13 TRBV2 CAGAGLAADTQYF TGTGCCGGTGCGGGACTAGCGGCAGATACGCAGTATTTT
TRBJ2-1 NA NA 12 TRBV10-2 CASSESRGEQFF TGCGCCAGCAGTGAGTCCCGGGGTGAGCAGTTCTTC
TRBJ1-1 NA NA 8 TRBV6-5 CASREAFF TGTGCCAGCAGGGAAGCTTTCTTT
TRBJ1-6 NA TRBD1 14 TRBV6-5 CAIRGSSYNSPLHF TGTGCCATCAGGGGGAGCTCCTATAATTCACCCCTCCACTTT
TRBJ1-1 NA TRBD1 15 TRBV5-6 CASSLVQGVSTEAFF TGTGCCAGCAGCTTGGTACAGGGGGTGAGCACTGAAGCTTTCTTT
TRBJ2-7 NA NA 18 TRBV21-1 CASSPTDSVSSGISEQYF TGTGCCAGCAGCCCGACGGATTCGGTGAGTTCAGGTATCTCCGAGCAGTACTTC
TRBJ2-5 NA TRBD2 17 TRBV16 CASSQQGTSGQQETQYF TGTGCCAGCAGCCAGCAGGGGACTAGCGGCCAACAAGAGACCCAGTACTTC
TRBJ1-1 NA TRBD1 15 TRBV11-2 CASRPRTGSRTEAFF TGTGCCAGCAGACCAAGGACAGGGAGCCGCACTGAAGCTTTCTTT
TRBJ1-2 NA NA 14 TRBV7-8 CASSLGADTGGYTF TGTGCCAGCAGCTTAGGCGCGGACACGGGTGGCTACACCTTC
TRBJ2-5 NA NA 15 TRBV18 CASSLSGSWQETQYF TGTGCCAGCTCCCTGTCCGGAAGTTGGCAAGAGACCCAGTACTTC
TRBJ1-2 NA NA 17 TRBV7-2 CASSRDPAGQSNYGYTF TGTGCCAGCAGCCGTGACCCGGCGGGACAATCTAACTATGGCTACACCTTC
TRBJ2-1 NA NA 19 TRBV28 CASSLSAGIGPSSYNEQFF TGTGCCAGCAGTTTATCCGCTGGGATAGGTCCAAGCTCCTACAATGAGCAGTTCTTC
TRBJ2-1 NA TRBD1 14 TRBV5-4 CASSSPGQYNEQFF TGTGCCAGCAGCTCTCCGGGACAGTACAATGAGCAGTTCTTC
TRBJ2-2 NA TRBD1 15 TRBV19 CASSGRQGGFGELFF TGTGCCAGTAGTGGGAGACAGGGTGGTTTCGGGGAGCTGTTTTTT
TRBJ1-2 NA TRBD1 13 TRBV7-9 CASSPGQNYGYTF TGTGCCAGCAGCCCGGGACAGAACTATGGCTACACCTTC
TRBJ2-2 few TRBD2 16 TRBV5-1 CASSLGPSGSTGELFF TGCGCCAGCAGCTTGGGGCCTAGCGGGAGTACCGGGGAGCTGTTTTTT
TRBJ2-1 NA NA 16 TRBV7-2 CASSLAGTGSYNEQFF TGTGCCAGCAGCTTAGCGGGTACTGGCTCCTACAATGAGCAGTTCTTC
TRBJ1-1 NA NA 13 TRBV19 CASSFFGGTEAFF TGTGCCAGTAGTTTTTTCGGGGGCACTGAAGCTTTCTTT
TRBJ2-7 NA TRBD1 14 TRBV25-1 CASRRQGGSYEQYF TGTGCCAGCAGGAGACAGGGGGGTTCCTACGAGCAGTACTTC
TRBJ2-1 NA TRBD2 13 TRBV27 CASRSGGGNEQFF TGTGCCAGCAGATCGGGCGGGGGGAATGAGCAGTTCTTC
TRBJ2-1 NA TRBD2 17 TRBV30 CAWSPLAGGYSYNEQFF TGTGCCTGGAGTCCACTAGCGGGAGGTTACTCCTACAATGAGCAGTTCTTC
TRBJ2-7 NA NA 18 TRBV10-2 CASSGGQRGKGGTYEQYF TGCGCCAGCAGTGGAGGGCAAAGGGGCAAGGGCGGGACCTACGAGCAGTACTTC
TRBJ2-3 NA NA 17 TRBV9 CASSAQGGARSTDTQYF TGTGCCAGCAGCGCCCAGGGGGGGGCTCGATCGACAGATACGCAGTATTTT
TRBJ2-7 NA TRBD1 15 TRBV7-9 CASSGRAGGFNEQYF TGTGCCAGCAGCGGTCGGGCAGGGGGCTTTAACGAGCAGTACTTC
TRBJ2-7 few NA 13 TRBV6-5 CASSLGRVYEQYF TGTGCCAGCAGTTTGGGCAGAGTCTACGAGCAGTACTTC
TRBJ2-2 NA NA 15 TRBV18 CASSPKSSAAGELFF TGTGCCAGCTCGCCAAAATCCTCTGCGGCCGGGGAGCTGTTTTTT
TRBJ2-1 NA TRBD2 14 TRBV13 CASRSRLAGVEQFF TGTGCCAGCAGAAGCCGTTTAGCGGGAGTCGAGCAGTTCTTC
TRBJ2-3 NA TRBD2 17 TRBV5-4 CASSSGTSGRGADTQYF TGTGCCAGCAGTTCCGGGACTAGCGGGAGAGGCGCAGATACGCAGTATTTT
TRBJ2-2 medium-sized TRBD1 15 TRBV6-6 CASKGGQGAVGELFF TGTGCCAGCAAGGGAGGACAGGGGGCGGTCGGGGAGCTGTTTTTT
TRBJ2-3 NA NA 14 TRBV2 CASSVEPSDNTQYF TGTGCCAGCAGTGTAGAGCCCTCGGATAATACGCAGTATTTT
TRBJ1-5 NA NA 16 TRBV6-1 CASSEKWQTSNQPQHF TGTGCCAGCAGTGAGAAGTGGCAGACTAGCAATCAGCCCCAGCATTTT
TRBJ2-3 once NA 12 TRBV5-4 CASSFQADTQYF TGTGCCAGCAGCTTTCAGGCAGATACGCAGTATTTT
TRBJ2-2 NA TRBD1 14 TRBV19 CATSGTGTTGELFF TGTGCCACTTCCGGGACAGGGACTACCGGGGAGCTGTTTTTT
TRBJ1-4 NA TRBD1 15 TRBV28 CASSSTGTAYEKLFF TGTGCCAGCAGTTCAACCGGGACAGCTTATGAAAAACTGTTTTTT
TRBJ1-2 NA TRBD1 14 TRBV10-3 CAISETDRGYGYTF TGTGCCATCAGTGAGACCGACAGGGGCTATGGCTACACCTTC
TRBJ1-1 NA NA 13 TRBV4-3 CASTQTGFGEAFF TGCGCCAGCACTCAAACAGGGTTTGGTGAAGCTTTCTTT
TRBJ2-7 NA TRBD1 13 TRBV5-1 CASSSGQGYEQYF TGCGCCAGCAGCTCGGGACAGGGCTACGAGCAGTACTTC
TRBJ2-7 NA TRBD1 15 TRBV6-5 CASSLPGQGANEQYF TGTGCCAGCAGCCTACCGGGACAGGGGGCTAACGAGCAGTACTTC
TRBJ2-7 NA NA 16 TRBV11-3 CASSLGNREPWGEQYF TGTGCCAGCAGCTTAGGTAACAGGGAGCCTTGGGGCGAGCAGTACTTC
TRBJ2-4 NA NA 13 TRBV7-2 CASSPRDLNIQYF TGTGCCAGCAGCCCGCGAGACCTAAACATTCAGTACTTC
TRBJ1-1 NA NA 17 TRBV19 CASSIDSGPVWNTEAFF TGTGCCAGTAGTATAGATTCTGGGCCGGTATGGAACACTGAAGCTTTCTTT
TRBJ1-3 NA NA 14 TRBV11-3 CASSLAGARNTIYF TGTGCCAGCAGCTTAGCCGGGGCCCGAAACACCATATATTTT
TRBJ2-5 NA TRBD2 17 TRBV7-2 CASSAGLAGGRQETQYF TGTGCCAGCAGCGCGGGACTAGCGGGAGGACGCCAAGAGACCCAGTACTTC
TRBJ2-5 NA NA 12 TRBV28 CASSDVRETQYF TGTGCCAGCAGTGATGTCCGAGAGACCCAGTACTTC
TRBJ2-1 NA TRBD2 14 TRBV7-2 CASSLAGGWNEQFF TGTGCCAGCAGCTTAGCGGGAGGGTGGAATGAGCAGTTCTTC